Below, 17 T cell receptor beta chains from the same sample are listed, as sequenced in a study of blood T cell repertoires in COVID-19 (dated by TCRdb to 2019 to 2021). The library was prepared using the immunoSEQ multiplex PCR assay. In its TCRdb copy, this immuneACCESS table keeps in-frame sequences only and misses some clones. Where compared with another copy, unresolved V genes explain less than half of these, and the others have no known cause. The sample table shows 110,000 to 150,000 clones, and 84% are seen once. The ten largest clones add up to about 40% of the sample. The sequenced sample consisted of peripheral blood. The receptors here all came from a human donor in a cohort sampled during active COVID-19.

The genes are TRBV29-1 and TRBJ1-1; maybe TRBD1 (6 bases). CDR3 size: 11 residues. Trimming cost V 7 bases and J 10 bases, with 16 bases left between them. Germline V gene sequence: CDR1 SQVTM, CDR2 ANQGSEA. The CDR3 DNA reads TGCAGCGGTGGTGAGGGGGTGAGAGCTTTCTTT. This gives the protein CSGGEGVRAFF.

The chain has TRBV30 and TRBJ2-3, with 7 bases matching TRBD1. The CDR3 totals 14 residues. The germline V gene encodes CDR1 GTSNPN and CDR2 SVGIG (reference sequence). Trimming removed 8 bases from V and 2 bases from J; junction bases left unmatched: 10. In nucleotides, the CDR3 is TGTGCCCTTAAACAGGGGAGCTCCACAGATACGCAGTATTTT. Translation gives CALKQGSSTDTQYF.

The chain carries TRBV29-1 and TRBJ1-2; the match to TRBD1 covers 7 bases. The CDR3 contains 13 residues. The V segment lost 6 bases and the J segment 4 bases; nucleotides outside the gene matches: 8. Germline V gives CDR1 SQVTM, CDR2 ANQGSEA. CDR3 nucleotides: TGCAGCGTAGGGACAGCCTCTTTCTATGGCTACACCTTC. This gives the protein CSVGTASFYGYTF.

This clone was counted once. This sequence joins TRBV4-3 and TRBJ1-1, with 7 bases identical to TRBD1. The V segment lost 4 bases and the J segment 4 bases; nucleotides outside the gene matches: 9. Germline V lookup: CDR1 LGHNA, CDR2 YSLEER. The CDR3 has 15 residues. CDR3 sequence: CASSPRQGRFTEAFF. CDR3 coding DNA: TGCGCCAGCAGCCCCAGACAGGGTCGGTTCACTGAAGCTTTCTTT.

Concerning this clone: Germline is not matched at one junction end, which may reflect a read error. The chain uses TRBV7-7 and TRBJ2-5, with TRBD1 as a possible D gene (7 bases). CDR1 is SSHAT and CDR2 is FNYEAQ in the germline V gene (reference sequence). The CDR3 loop spans 15 amino acids. The CDR3 reads CASSFRQGGGETQYF. The CDR3 DNA reads TGTGCTAGCAGCTTCAGACAGGGAGGTGGGGAGACCCAGTACTTC.

The chain uses TRBV12-5 and TRBJ2-1; 7 positions agree with TRBD1. The trim removed 6 bases at V and 8 bases at J, leaving 16 bases unmatched. The CDR3 extends over 16 amino acids. Germline CDR1 and CDR2: LGHNT and FRNRAP. CDR3 nucleotides: TGTGCTAGTGGCACCACCACAGGGGAAATAATTTATGAGCAGTTCTTC. Amino acid sequence: CASGTTTGEIIYEQFF.

V and J are TRBV5-1 and TRBJ2-5; TRBD2 matches 8 bases. This CDR3 region has 15 residues. CDR1 is SGHRS and CDR2 is YFSETQ in the germline V gene. V lost 1 base to trimming and J lost 5 bases; unmatched junction nucleotides: 7. CDR3 nucleotide sequence: TGCGCCAGCAGCTTGAGAAGCGGGGGTTTTGAGACCCAGTACTTC. This translates into CASSLRSGGFETQYF.

The gene calls are TRBV10-3 and TRBJ2-3; TRBD2 matches at 13 bases. With V trimmed by 5 bases and J by 4 bases, 6 bases remained unmatched. The CDR3 is 16 residues long. The germline V gene has CDR1 ENHRY and CDR2 SYGVKD. The DNA of the CDR3 is TGTGCCATCAGTTTGGGACTAGCGGGGAGGTCAGATACGCAGTATTTT. Amino acids: CAISLGLAGRSDTQYF.

V is TRBV11-3 and J is TRBJ2-2, with 8 bases matching TRBD2. With 5 bases clipped from V and 5 bases from J, the junction kept 10 bases outside the gene matches. Germline V CDR1 and CDR2: SGHNT, YENEEA. The CDR3 length is 16 residues. The CDR3 coding sequence is TGTGCCAGCAGCCGTCGGAAGAGCGGGGGTACCGGGGAGCTGTTTTTT. Protein product: CASSRRKSGGTGELFF.

The chain has TRBV29-1 and TRBJ1-1; D remains ambiguous. The V end was cut by 4 bases, the J end by 1 base, with 10 bases between. The length of the CDR3 is 13 residues. Germline V gene lookup returns CDR1 SQVTM and CDR2 ANQGSEA. Written as DNA, the CDR3 is TGCAGCGTTGTTAGTACCGGGAACACTGAAGCTTTCTTT. Its protein product is CSVVSTGNTEAFF. Full variable domain (missing parts from reference TRBV29-1 and TRBJ1-1): SAVISQKPSRDICQRGTSLTIQCQVDSQVTMMFWYRQQPGQSLTLIATANQGSEATYESGFVIDKFPISRPNLTFSTLTVSNMSPEDSSIYLCSVVSTGNTEAFFGQGTRLTVV.

Concerning this clone: One end of the junction fails to match germline, which may point to a read error. This chain links TRBV7-2 with TRBJ1-1; 8 bases are shared with TRBD1. Looked up from germline, CDR1 is SGHTA and CDR2 is FQGNSA. The CDR3 totals 13 residues. Here the CDR3 DNA reads TGTGCCAGCAGCCCCGTAGTCCGACAGGGGCAGATCTTT. As protein: CASSPVVRQGQIF.

The V and J genes are TRBV18 and TRBJ2-7; 8 bases are a match to TRBD2. The CDR3 contains 13 residues. The germline CDR1 and CDR2 sequences are KGHSH and LQKENI. V shed 6 bases and J 4 bases; nucleotides not matched to a gene: 5. The CDR3 DNA follows: TGTGCCAGCTCGCCTGCGGGGGGTTACGAGCAGTACTTC. It translates to CASSPAGGYEQYF.

The chain recombines TRBV18 with TRBJ2-7; the match to TRBD2 covers 7 bases. Trimming took 5 bases from V and 4 from J; bases not matched to a gene: 5. The CDR3 totals 13 residues. Per germline, CDR1 KGHSH and CDR2 LQKENI. The CDR3 DNA follows: TGTGCCAGCTCAGGCGGGAGTGGATACGAGCAGTACGTC. Its translation: CASSGGSGYEQYV.

The chain joins TRBV9 to TRBJ2-2; D unresolved. The CDR3 extends over 15 amino acids. Trimming removed 0 bases from V and 5 bases from J, with 11 bases in between. Per the germline V gene, CDR1 is SGDLS and CDR2 is YYNGEE. The CDR3 is CASSVVVAPTGELFF. CDR3 DNA: TGTGCCAGCAGCGTAGTGGTGGCTCCAACCGGGGAGCTGTTTTTT.

The chain has TRBV19 and TRBJ2-7; TRBD2 matches at 8 bases. The CDR3 spans 14 residues. The V segment lost 0 bases and the J segment 7 bases; nucleotides outside the gene matches: 5. Per the germline V gene, CDR1 is LNHDA and CDR2 is SQIVND (reference sequence). The CDR3 region has the DNA TGTGCCAGTAGTATAGATGGCGGGAGGTCGGAGCAGTACTTC. This translates into CASSIDGGRSEQYF.

This rearrangement joins TRBV10-3 to TRBJ1-1, with D possibly TRBD1 on 6 matching bases. V gave up 5 bases and J gave up 0 bases, with 13 bases separating them. This CDR3 is 15 amino acids long. The germline gives CDR1 ENHRY, CDR2 SYGVKD. CDR3 DNA sequence: TGTGCCATCAGTCGTGCGACAGGAATGAACACTGAAGCTTTCTTT. This sequence encodes CAISRATGMNTEAFF.

The V gene is TRBV10-3, the J gene TRBJ1-2, with TRBD1 matching over 12 bases. V was clipped by 4 bases and J by 6 bases; unmatched bases: 9. This CDR3 has 16 amino acids. Germline CDR1 is ENHRY and CDR2 is SYGVKD. CDR3 in DNA: TGTGCCATCAGTGGCGCCCGGGACAGGGGGCGGAATGGCTACACCTTC. Amino acid sequence: CAISGARDRGRNGYTF.